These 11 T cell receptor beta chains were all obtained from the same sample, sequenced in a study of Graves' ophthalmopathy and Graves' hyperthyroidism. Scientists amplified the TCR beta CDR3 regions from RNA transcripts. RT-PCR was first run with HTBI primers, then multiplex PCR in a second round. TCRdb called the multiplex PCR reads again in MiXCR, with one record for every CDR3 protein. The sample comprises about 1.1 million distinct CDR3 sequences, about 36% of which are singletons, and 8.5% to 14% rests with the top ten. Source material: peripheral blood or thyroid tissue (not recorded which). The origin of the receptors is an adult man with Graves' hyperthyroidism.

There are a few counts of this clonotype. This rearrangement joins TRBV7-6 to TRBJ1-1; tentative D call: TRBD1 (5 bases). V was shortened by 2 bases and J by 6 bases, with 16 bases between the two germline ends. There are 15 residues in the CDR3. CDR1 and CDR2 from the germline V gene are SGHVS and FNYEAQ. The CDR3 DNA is TGTGCCAGCAGCTTATACCGGGACGAGGGCGCTGAAGCTTTCTTT. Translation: CASSLYRDEGAEAFF.

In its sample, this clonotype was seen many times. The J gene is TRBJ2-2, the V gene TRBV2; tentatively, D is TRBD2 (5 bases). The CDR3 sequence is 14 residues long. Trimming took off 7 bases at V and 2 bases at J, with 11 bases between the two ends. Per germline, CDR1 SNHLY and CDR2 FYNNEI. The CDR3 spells CASNIGGNTGELFF. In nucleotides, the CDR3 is TGTGCCAGCAACATAGGAGGAAACACCGGGGAGCTGTTTTTT.

In DNA form, the CDR3 reads TGTGCCAGCAGCGTACGGACAGGGACCCAGTACTTC. This codes for CASSVRTGTQYF. The chain has TRBV7-2 and TRBJ2-5; 7 nucleotides line up with TRBD1. V lost 5 bases, J lost 7 bases, and 4 bases stayed unmatched. The germline CDR1 and CDR2 sequences are SGHTA and FQGNSA. CDR3 size: 12 residues.

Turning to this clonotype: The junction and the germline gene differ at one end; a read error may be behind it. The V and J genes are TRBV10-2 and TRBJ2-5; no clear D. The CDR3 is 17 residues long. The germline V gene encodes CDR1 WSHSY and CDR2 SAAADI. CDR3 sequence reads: CASSKSFFPGLQETQYF. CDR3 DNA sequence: TGCGCCAGCAGTAAGTCGTTCTTCCCGGGCCTGCAAGAGACCCAGTACTTC.

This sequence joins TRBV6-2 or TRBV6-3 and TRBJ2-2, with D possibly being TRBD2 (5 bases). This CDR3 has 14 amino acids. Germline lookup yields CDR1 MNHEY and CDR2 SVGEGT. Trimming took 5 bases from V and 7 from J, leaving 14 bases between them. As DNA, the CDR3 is TGTGCCAGCAGTAGTTATTATGGAGGCGGGGAGCTGTTTTTT. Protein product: CASSSYYGGGELFF.

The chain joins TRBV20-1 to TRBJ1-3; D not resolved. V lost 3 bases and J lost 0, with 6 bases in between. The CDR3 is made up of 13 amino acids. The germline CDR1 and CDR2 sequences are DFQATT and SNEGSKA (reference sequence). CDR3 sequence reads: CSASLSSGNTIYF. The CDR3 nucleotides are TGCAGTGCTAGTCTGAGCTCTGGAAACACCATATATTTT.

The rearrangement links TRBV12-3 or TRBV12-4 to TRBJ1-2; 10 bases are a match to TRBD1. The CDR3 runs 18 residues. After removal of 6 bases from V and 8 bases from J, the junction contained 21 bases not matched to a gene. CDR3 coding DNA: TGTGCCAGCAGGCAAGGAGGCGGCCGGACAGGGGGTTATCGGGGCTACACCTTC. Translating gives CASRQGGGRTGGYRGYTF.

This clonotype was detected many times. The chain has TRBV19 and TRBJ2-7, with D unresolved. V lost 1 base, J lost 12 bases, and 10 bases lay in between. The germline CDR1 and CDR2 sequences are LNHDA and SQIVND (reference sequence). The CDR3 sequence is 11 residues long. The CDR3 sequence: CASSIGTRRYF. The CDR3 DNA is TGTGCCAGTAGTATAGGGACGAGAAGGTACTTC.

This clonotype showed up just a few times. Here the CDR3 reads CSARDHDRVGYTF. The CDR3 DNA follows: TGCAGTGCTAGAGATCACGATCGAGTCGGCTACACCTTC. The chain is built from TRBV20-1 and TRBJ1-2, with D unclear. CDR1 and CDR2 (germline): DFQATT, SNEGSKA (reference sequence). This CDR3 is built from 13 residues. The ends were cut back, 0 bases at V and 8 bases at J, with 13 bases in the middle.

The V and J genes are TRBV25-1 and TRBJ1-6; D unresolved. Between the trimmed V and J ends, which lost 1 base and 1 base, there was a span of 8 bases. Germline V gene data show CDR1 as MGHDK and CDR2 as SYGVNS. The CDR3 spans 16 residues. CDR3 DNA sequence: TGTGCCAGCAGTGAATTCGGAGGGTCCTATAATTCACCCCTCCACTTT. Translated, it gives CASSEFGGSYNSPLHF.

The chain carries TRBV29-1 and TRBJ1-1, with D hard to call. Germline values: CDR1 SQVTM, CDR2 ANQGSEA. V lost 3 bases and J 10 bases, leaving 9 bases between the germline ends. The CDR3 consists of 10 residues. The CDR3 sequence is CSVDAGGAFF. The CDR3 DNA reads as TGCAGCGTTGATGCGGGAGGAGCTTTCTTT.